One and the same sample provided the 6 T cell receptor beta chains below, sequenced in a study of blood T cell repertoires in COVID-19. Data came from immunoSEQ multiplex PCR; TCRdb stores just in-frame clones and leaves some out. The repertoire consists of approximately 320,000 clones, with roughly nine tenths occurring once and the leading ten covering more than 9.5%. Input material: peripheral blood. The origin of the receptors is a woman in her thirties with COVID-19, enrolled during active disease.

This chain connects TRBV7-9 to TRBJ1-2, with a weak D call TRBD1 (5 bases). The germline V and J ends were trimmed by 1 base and 4 bases, with 10 bases remaining between them. There are 14 residues in the CDR3. The germline CDR1 and CDR2 sequences are SEHNR and FQNEAQ (reference sequence). The CDR3 is CASSLEGEFYGYTF. CDR3 bases: TGTGCCAGCAGCTTAGAAGGGGAATTCTATGGCTACACCTTC.

J is TRBJ2-1 and V is TRBV5-4; no clear D gene. CDR1 is SGHNT and CDR2 is YYREEE in the germline V gene (reference sequence). The CDR3 covers 13 residues. V lost 5 bases and J lost 2, with 8 bases in between. DNA for the CDR3: TGTGCCAGCAGTCCGAGCCCCTACAATGAGCAGTTCTTC. It translates to CASSPSPYNEQFF.

This chain joins TRBV30 and TRBJ1-2, with D possibly TRBD1 on 6 matching bases. This CDR3 comprises 13 residues. Trimming cost V 4 bases and J 4 bases, with 13 bases left between them. Germline CDR1 and CDR2: GTSNPN and SVGIG (reference sequence). The CDR3 reads CAWTEQGSYGYTF. CDR3 in DNA: TGTGCCTGGACCGAACAGGGCTCCTATGGCTACACCTTC.

The chain uses TRBV19 and TRBJ2-1; perhaps TRBD1 as D (6 bases). V lost 4 bases and J 8 bases, leaving 12 bases between the germline ends. CDR1 LNHDA and CDR2 SQIVND come from the germline V gene (reference sequence). This CDR3 is 13 amino acids long. CDR3 sequence (DNA): TGTGCCAGTAGTACCCAACAGGGACATGAGCAGTTCTTC. This codes for CASSTQQGHEQFF.

The genes are TRBV4-1 and TRBJ2-7; D perhaps matches TRBD2 (6 bases). Trimming stripped 3 bases from V and 0 bases from J, with 6 bases between. The germline V gene encodes CDR1 MGHRA and CDR2 YSYEKL. CDR3 length equals 13 residues. The CDR3 sequence is CASSHGSSYEQYF. As DNA, the CDR3 is TGCGCCAGCAGCCACGGGAGCTCCTACGAGCAGTACTTC.

This clone was picked up one time. The chain uses TRBV5-1 and TRBJ2-7, with 7 positions matching TRBD2. The CDR3 runs to 16 residues. V was pared by 0 bases and J by 3 bases, with 9 bases of the junction left unmatched. Germline loops: CDR1 SGHRS, CDR2 YFSETQ. CDR3 in amino acids: CASSLAAGAASYEQYF. DNA of the CDR3: TGCGCCAGCAGCTTGGCCGCGGGAGCAGCCAGCTACGAGCAGTACTTC.